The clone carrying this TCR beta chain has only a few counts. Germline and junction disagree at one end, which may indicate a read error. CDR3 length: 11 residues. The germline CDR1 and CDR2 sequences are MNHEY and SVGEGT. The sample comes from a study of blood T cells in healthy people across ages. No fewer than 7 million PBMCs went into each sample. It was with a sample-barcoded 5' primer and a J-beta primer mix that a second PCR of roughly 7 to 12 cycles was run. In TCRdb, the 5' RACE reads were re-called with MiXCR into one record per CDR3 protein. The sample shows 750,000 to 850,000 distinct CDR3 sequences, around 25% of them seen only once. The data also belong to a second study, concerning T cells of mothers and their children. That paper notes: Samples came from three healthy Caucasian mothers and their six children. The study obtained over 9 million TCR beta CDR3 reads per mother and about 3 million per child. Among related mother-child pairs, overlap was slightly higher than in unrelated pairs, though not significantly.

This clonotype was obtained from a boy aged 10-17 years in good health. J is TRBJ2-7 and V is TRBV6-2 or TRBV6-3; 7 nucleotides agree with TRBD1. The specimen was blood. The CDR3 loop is CASKGGHEQHF. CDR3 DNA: TGTGCCAGCAAAGGGGGCCACGAGCAGCACTTC.